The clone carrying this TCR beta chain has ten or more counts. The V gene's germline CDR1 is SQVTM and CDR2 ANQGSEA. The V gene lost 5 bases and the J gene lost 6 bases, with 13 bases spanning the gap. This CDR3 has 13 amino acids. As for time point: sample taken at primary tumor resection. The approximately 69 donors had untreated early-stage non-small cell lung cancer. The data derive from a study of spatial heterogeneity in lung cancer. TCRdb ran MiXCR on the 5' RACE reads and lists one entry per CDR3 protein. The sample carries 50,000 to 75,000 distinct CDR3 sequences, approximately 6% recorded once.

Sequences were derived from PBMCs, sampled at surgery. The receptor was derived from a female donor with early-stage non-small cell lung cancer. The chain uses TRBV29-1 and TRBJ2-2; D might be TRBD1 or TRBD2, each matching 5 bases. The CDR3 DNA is TGCAGCGTTCGAGAGTTGGGGGCCGGGGAGCTGTTTTTT. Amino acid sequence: CSVRELGAGELFF.